The source of this TCR beta chain is a study of CD8 T cells in Susac syndrome. The CDR3 totals 12 residues. Germline CDR1 is MNHEY and CDR2 is SVGAGI. The V gene lost 6 bases and the J gene lost 1 base, with 6 bases spanning the gap. A quantity of about 0.45 to 1 ug RNA underwent reverse transcription using random hexamers. TCR beta CDR3 was amplified by immunoSEQ multiplex PCR. This amplification extended across 54 Vbeta and 13 Jbeta segments. TCRdb re-called the immunoSEQ multiplex PCR reads through MiXCR, storing one row per CDR3 protein. The data hold around 140,000 distinct CDR3 sequences, with roughly 95% observed a single time. Points from the study as a whole: The study conceded that its TCR sequencing and HLA analysis involved relatively few individuals.

Concerning this clonotype itself: Its antigen is unidentified.

From blood CD8+ and CD4+ T cells, TCR beta sequences were generated. The multiple sclerosis control cohort comprised treatment-naive individuals presenting with stable or active relapsing-remitting disease. The sequenced sample was CD4+ T cells from PBMCs. The chain links TRBV6-5 to TRBJ1-1; D call uncertain. This receptor was taken from a human donor with multiple sclerosis. The CDR3 DNA reads TGTGCCAGCAGCCCCGGGAACACTGAAGCTTTCTTT. This sequence encodes CASSPGNTEAFF.